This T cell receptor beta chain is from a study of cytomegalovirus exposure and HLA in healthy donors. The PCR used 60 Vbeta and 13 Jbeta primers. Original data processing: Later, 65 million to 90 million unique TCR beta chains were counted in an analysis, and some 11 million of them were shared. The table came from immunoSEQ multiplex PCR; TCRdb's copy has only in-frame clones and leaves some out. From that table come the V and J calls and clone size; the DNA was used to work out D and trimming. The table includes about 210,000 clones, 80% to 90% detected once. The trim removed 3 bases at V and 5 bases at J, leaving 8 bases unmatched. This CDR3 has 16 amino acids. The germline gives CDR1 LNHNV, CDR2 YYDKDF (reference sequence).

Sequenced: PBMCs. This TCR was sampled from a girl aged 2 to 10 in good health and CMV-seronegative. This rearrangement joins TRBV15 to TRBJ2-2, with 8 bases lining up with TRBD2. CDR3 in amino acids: CATSSSGTRGTGELFF. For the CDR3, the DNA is TGTGCCACCAGCAGTTCCGGGACTAGGGGAACCGGGGAGCTGTTTTTT.